The rows below give T cell receptor beta chains drawn from one sample of a study of preoperative IRX-2 immunotherapy in early breast cancer. TCRdb's copy holds only in-frame clones and misses some; the assay was immunoSEQ multiplex PCR. The data show some 21,000 clones, with just under 85% seen just once and 1% to 1.5% held by the top ten. The sample consisted of lymph node tissue, taken after IRX-2 immunotherapy. These receptors came from a human donor with breast cancer. CDR3s include the opening cysteine and the closing phenylalanine or tryptophan. Each record gives: CDR3 length, V gene, clone size, D gene, J gene, CDR3 DNA, CDR3 protein. D genes are given only for firm matches. The size of a clone is reported for some rows only, either as once, few or many, or as a class for expanded clones.

>15|TRBV9|.|TRBD1|TRBJ1-3
TGTGCCAGCAGCGAGACAGGGGGCCGAGGAAACACCATATATTTT
CASSETGGRGNTIYF
>18|TRBV6-8|.|TRBD2|TRBJ2-1
TGTGCCAGCAGTTACTCTCTAGCGGGAGGCAGCTCCTACAATGAGCAGTTCTTC
CASSYSLAGGSSYNEQFF
>13|TRBV6-8|.|.|TRBJ2-7
TGTGCCATCTCAGAGGGCGAATCCTACGAGCAGTACTTC
CAISEGESYEQYF
>15|TRBV6-8|.|TRBD1|TRBJ1-1
TGTGCCAGCTCTGACAGGGTTATGGGGAACACTGAAGCTTTCTTT
CASSDRVMGNTEAFF
>15|TRBV6-8|.|TRBD1|TRBJ1-5
TGTGCCAGCAGTTACTCACGACAGGGGCATCAGCCCCAGCATTTT
CASSYSRQGHQPQHF
>13|TRBV12-5|once|.|TRBJ2-7
TGTGCTAGTGGTTTGGAAACAGGGACCGAGCAGTACTTC
CASGLETGTEQYF
>17|TRBV28|few|TRBD2|TRBJ2-7
TGTGCCAGCAGTTTGAGCCTCGGGACTAGCAGCTATCACGAGCAGTACTTC
CASSLSLGTSSYHEQYF
>15|TRBV12-1|.|.|TRBJ2-7
TGTGCCAGCAGCTTGTCGGGACAGGGAAGGGGCGAGCAGTACTTC
CASSLSGQGRGEQYF
>15|TRBV11-3|.|TRBD2|TRBJ2-4
TGTGCCAGCAGCCCAAGGACTAGCGCCGAAAACATTCAGTACTTC
CASSPRTSAENIQYF
>14|TRBV16|.|.|TRBJ1-2
TGTGCCAGCAGCCCACCAACACCCGTCTCTGGCTACACCTTC
CASSPPTPVSGYTF
>17|TRBV19|.|TRBD2|TRBJ2-1
TGTGCCAGTAGTCGAAGACTAGCGGGGGGGACCAGCAATGAGCAGTTCTTC
CASSRRLAGGTSNEQFF
>15|TRBV6-8|few|.|TRBJ1-6
TGTGCCAGCAGTGAGGAACAGGGCCCTAGTTCACCCCTCCACTTT
CASSEEQGPSSPLHF
>11|TRBV19|.|.|TRBJ2-1
TGTGCCAGTAGTATAGACAATGAGCAGTTCTTC
CASSIDNEQFF
>15|TRBV23-1|.|.|TRBJ1-2
TGCGCCAGCAGCTCTCCTAGGGAGGGAACCAATGGCTACACCTTC
CASSSPREGTNGYTF
>15|TRBV11-3|.|.|TRBJ2-5
TGTGCCAGCAGCCCTAAGGGGCGGTTACAAGAGACCCAGTACTTC
CASSPKGRLQETQYF
>13|TRBV6-8|.|.|TRBJ2-5
TGTGCCAGCAAACTGACAGGACAAGAGACCCAGTACTTC
CASKLTGQETQYF
>14|TRBV6-8|.|.|TRBJ2-7
TGTGCCAGCAGTTACTCGGCGGGGGCGCGAGAGCAGTACTTC
CASSYSAGAREQYF
>13|TRBV29-1|.|.|TRBJ2-1
TGCAGCGTTGAAGTCCAGGGGAACCATGAGCAGTTCTTC
CSVEVQGNHEQFF
>14|TRBV6-8|.|.|TRBJ2-2
TGTGCCAGCAGTTACTCCGAGAACACCGGGGAGCTGTTTTTT
CASSYSENTGELFF
>13|TRBV6-8|.|TRBD1|TRBJ2-5
TGTGCCAGCAGTGGACAGGGGCAAGAGACCCAGTACTTC
CASSGQGQETQYF
>14|TRBV30|.|TRBD1|TRBJ1-1
TGTGCCTGGGAAGGGGGCCCACGGAACACTGAAGCTTTCTTT
CAWEGGPRNTEAFF
>15|TRBV10-2|.|TRBD1|TRBJ2-7
TGCGCCAGCAGCCCTTCGGGGACAGGGCCCTACGAGCAGTACTTC
CASSPSGTGPYEQYF
>17|TRBV11-3|.|.|TRBJ2-2
TGTGCCAGCAGCCCCCGGGGACGAGGCTCGGACACCGGGGAGCTGTTTTTT
CASSPRGRGSDTGELFF
>12|TRBV6-8|.|.|TRBJ2-7
TGTGCCAGCAGGTCTACATCAGGCGAGCAGTACTTC
CASRSTSGEQYF
>16|TRBV23-1|once|TRBD2|TRBJ2-1
TGCGCCAGCAGCCGCCAACTAGCGGGAGTGTACAATGAGCAGTTCTTC
CASSRQLAGVYNEQFF
>16|TRBV11-3|.|TRBD2|TRBJ2-1
TGTGCCAGCAGCTCGGTGGGGACTAGCGGGTACAATGAGCAGTTCTTC
CASSSVGTSGYNEQFF
>15|TRBV19|.|TRBD2|TRBJ2-1
TGTGCCAGTAGTATCGGGACTAGCGGGAGGAATGAGCAGTTCTTC
CASSIGTSGRNEQFF
>16|TRBV12-5|few|.|TRBJ1-4
TGTGCTAGTGGTTTGGGAAGCTCGGGGGCTAATGAAAAACTGTTTTTT
CASGLGSSGANEKLFF
>13|TRBV23-1|.|.|TRBJ1-2
TGCGCCAGCAGCCAAGAAGTTGTTGGCGGGTACACCTTC
CASSQEVVGGYTF
>17|TRBV19|.|TRBD2|TRBJ2-1
TGTGCCAGTAGTATCACTAGCGGGGGGCCGACCTACAATGAGCAGTTCTTC
CASSITSGGPTYNEQFF
>13|TRBV1|once|.|TRBJ2-3
TGCGCCAGCAGCCAAGGAGGGGCAGATACGCAGTATTTT
CASSQGGADTQYF
>14|TRBV30|.|TRBD1|TRBJ1-4
TGTGCCTGGAGTGTAGGGCAGGGGGCTGAAAAACTGTTTTTT
CAWSVGQGAEKLFF
>14|TRBV28|once|.|TRBJ1-2
TGTGCCAGCAGTTGGGGGGCTGTCAACTATGGCTACACCTTC
CASSWGAVNYGYTF
>14|TRBV15|.|TRBD2|TRBJ2-7
TGTGCCACAAAATTAGCGGGAGAATCCTACGAGCAGTACTTC
CATKLAGESYEQYF
>13|TRBV10-3|few|TRBD2|TRBJ2-3
TGTGCCAGCGGACTAGCGGGCACAGATACGCAGTATTTT
CASGLAGTDTQYF
>17|TRBV15|once|.|TRBJ2-2
TGTGCCACCAGCAGATCGACGGGATTCGCGAACACCGGGGAGCTGTTTTTT
CATSRSTGFANTGELFF
>15|TRBV28|.|.|TRBJ1-3
TGTGCCAGCAGCCCCAGGACCTCCTCTGGAAACACCATATATTTT
CASSPRTSSGNTIYF
>17|TRBV30|.|.|TRBJ2-6
TGTGCCTGGAGTTGGGCCCTCAGGGGCTCTGGGGCCAACGTCCTGACTTTC
CAWSWALRGSGANVLTF
>14|TRBV19|few|TRBD1|TRBJ2-4
TGTGCCAGTAGCCGACAGGGCCGAGGACACATTCAGTACTTC
CASSRQGRGHIQYF
>11|TRBV6-7|once|.|TRBJ2-7
TGTGCCACTACTCAGGGTTACGAGCAGTACTTC
CATTQGYEQYF
>14|TRBV19|.|.|TRBJ1-1
TGTGCCAGTAGTACCCGGAGAGGGAACACTGAAGCTTTCTTT
CASSTRRGNTEAFF
>14|TRBV5-1|.|.|TRBJ2-7
TGCGCCAGCACCCTGGACAGTAACTCCTACGAGCAGTACTTC
CASTLDSNSYEQYF
>13|TRBV6-7|.|.|TRBJ2-5
TGTGCCAGCAGTTACCGGTACCAAGAGACCCAGTACTTC
CASSYRYQETQYF
>12|TRBV6-8|.|.|TRBJ2-5
TGTGCCAGCAGTGACCCCCCCGGGACCCAGTACTTC
CASSDPPGTQYF
>16|TRBV15|few|.|TRBJ2-7
TGTGCCACCAGCAGAGATCGGAGCGCGGCTAGATACGAGCAGTACTTC
CATSRDRSAARYEQYF
>13|TRBV6-8|few|.|TRBJ1-1
TGTGCCAGCAGTCGTAACATGAACACTGAAGCTTTCTTT
CASSRNMNTEAFF
>13|TRBV6-8|.|.|TRBJ2-3
TGTGCCAGCAGTTTGGGTAGAACAGATACGCAGTATTTT
CASSLGRTDTQYF
>15|TRBV11-3|.|TRBD1|TRBJ1-1
TGTGCCAGCAGCTGGGACAGTCTAAAAAGTTCTGAAGCTTTCTTT
CASSWDSLKSSEAFF
>15|TRBV10-2|.|.|TRBJ2-7
TGCGCCAGCAGCGCCGTGGCCGCGGGATCCTACGAGCAGTACTTC
CASSAVAAGSYEQYF
>15|TRBV6-8|.|TRBD1|TRBJ2-1
TGTGCCAGCAGTTACGGAGGGACAGGACTACATGAGCAGTTCTTC
CASSYGGTGLHEQFF
>15|TRBV6-8|.|TRBD2|TRBJ2-2
TGTGCCAGCAGTAGACTAGCGGGAAACACCGGGGAGCTGTTTTTT
CASSRLAGNTGELFF
>14|TRBV10-2|.|.|TRBJ2-2
TGCGCCAGCGGCCGGGACACCTACACCGGGGAGCTGTTTTTT
CASGRDTYTGELFF
>13|TRBV30|.|.|TRBJ2-5
TGTGCCTGGAGTGTATTTGATTTGGAGACCCAGTACTTC
CAWSVFDLETQYF
>15|TRBV11-3|.|.|TRBJ1-4
TGTGCCAGCAGCCTTGCTCCGGGGAGTAATGAAAAACTGTTTTTT
CASSLAPGSNEKLFF
>13|TRBV9|.|.|TRBJ2-2
TGTGCCAGCAGGGTAGGGAGCACCGGGGAGCTGTTTTTT
CASRVGSTGELFF
>13|TRBV6-8|.|.|TRBJ1-6
TGTGCCAGCCGAAGAGAGTGGAATTCACCCCTCCACTTT
CASRREWNSPLHF
>14|TRBV28|once|TRBD1|TRBJ1-4
TGTGCCAGCTGTAGGGGGCAGGGAAGGGAAAAACTGTTTTTT
CASCRGQGREKLFF
>15|TRBV6-1|.|.|TRBJ1-1
TGTGCCAGCAGTGAAGCGGTACTGGGGGGTTATGAAGCTTTCTTT
CASSEAVLGGYEAFF